This TCR beta chain was obtained from a study of neoadjuvant anti-PD-1 for oral cavity cancer. The ends were cut back, 5 bases at V and 4 bases at J, with 8 bases in the middle. CDR1 is MNHNY and CDR2 is SVGAGI in the germline V gene (reference sequence). The CDR3 runs to 12 residues. The protocol was immunoSEQ multiplex PCR, while the TCRdb copy is restricted to in-frame clones and leaves out a portion. The table shows about 12,000 clones, with about 60% occurring only once. V gene TRBV6-6 combines with J gene TRBJ1-2; D is perhaps TRBD1 (5 bases). Sequencing used PBMCs, obtained before nivolumab (anti-PD-1) treatment. This receptor was taken from a person between 40 and 80 years old with oral cavity squamous cell carcinoma. CDR3 in DNA: TGTGCCAGCAGTCGGGACCCCTATGGCTACACCTTC. As protein: CASSRDPYGYTF.